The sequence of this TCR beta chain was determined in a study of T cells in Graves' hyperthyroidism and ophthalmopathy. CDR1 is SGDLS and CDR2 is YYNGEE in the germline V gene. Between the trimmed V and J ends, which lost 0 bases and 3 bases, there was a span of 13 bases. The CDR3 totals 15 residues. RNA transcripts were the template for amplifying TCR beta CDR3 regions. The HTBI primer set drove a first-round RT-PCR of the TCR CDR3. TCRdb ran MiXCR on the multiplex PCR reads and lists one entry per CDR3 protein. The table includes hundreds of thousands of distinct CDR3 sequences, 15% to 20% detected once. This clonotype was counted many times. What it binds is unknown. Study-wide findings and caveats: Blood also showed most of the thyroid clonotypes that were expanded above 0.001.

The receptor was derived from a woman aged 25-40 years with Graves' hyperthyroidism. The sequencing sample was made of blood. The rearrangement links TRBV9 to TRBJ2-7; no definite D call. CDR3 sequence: CASSVETLPIYEQYF. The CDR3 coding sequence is TGTGCCAGCAGCGTAGAAACCTTGCCAATCTACGAGCAGTACTTC.